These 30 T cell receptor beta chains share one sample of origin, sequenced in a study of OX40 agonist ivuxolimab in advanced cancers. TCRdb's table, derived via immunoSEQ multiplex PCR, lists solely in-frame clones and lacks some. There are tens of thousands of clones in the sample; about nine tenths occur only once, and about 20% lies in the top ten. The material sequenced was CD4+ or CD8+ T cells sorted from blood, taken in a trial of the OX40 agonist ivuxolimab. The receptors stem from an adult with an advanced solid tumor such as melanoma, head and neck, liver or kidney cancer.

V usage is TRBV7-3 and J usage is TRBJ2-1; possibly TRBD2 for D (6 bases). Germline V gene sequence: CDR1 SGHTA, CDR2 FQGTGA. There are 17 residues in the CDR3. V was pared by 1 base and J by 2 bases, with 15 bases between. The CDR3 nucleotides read TGTGCCAGCAGCTTAATGGGCCTAGCGTACCCCTACAATGAGCAGTTCTTC. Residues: CASSLMGLAYPYNEQFF.

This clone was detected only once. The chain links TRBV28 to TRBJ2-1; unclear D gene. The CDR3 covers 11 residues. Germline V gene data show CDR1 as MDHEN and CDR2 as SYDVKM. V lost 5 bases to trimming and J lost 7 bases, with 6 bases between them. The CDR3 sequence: CASSLRNEQFF. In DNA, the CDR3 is TGTGCCAGCAGTCTCCGAAATGAGCAGTTCTTC. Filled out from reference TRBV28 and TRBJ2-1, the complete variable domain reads DVKVTQSSRYLVKRTGEKVFLECVQDMDHENMFWYRQDPGLGLRLIYFSYDVKMKEKGDIPEGYSVSREKKERFSLILESASTNQTSMYLCASSLRNEQFFGPGTRLTVL.

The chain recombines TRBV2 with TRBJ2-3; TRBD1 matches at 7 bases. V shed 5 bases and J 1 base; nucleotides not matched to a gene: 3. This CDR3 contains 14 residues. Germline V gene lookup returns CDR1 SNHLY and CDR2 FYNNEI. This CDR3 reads CASSSGQGTDTQYF. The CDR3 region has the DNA TGTGCCAGCAGTTCCGGACAGGGCACAGATACGCAGTATTTT.

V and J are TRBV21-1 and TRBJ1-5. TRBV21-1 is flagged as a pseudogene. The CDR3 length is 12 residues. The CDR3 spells CASSNWDQPQHF. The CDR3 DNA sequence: TGTGCCAGCAGCAACTGGGATCAGCCCCAGCATTTT.

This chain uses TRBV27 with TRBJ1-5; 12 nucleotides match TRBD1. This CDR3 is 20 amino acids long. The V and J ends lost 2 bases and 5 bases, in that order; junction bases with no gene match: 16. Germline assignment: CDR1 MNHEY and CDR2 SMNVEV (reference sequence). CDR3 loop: CASSLIPPGQGARVDQPQHF. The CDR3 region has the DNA TGTGCCAGCAGTTTAATCCCTCCGGGACAGGGGGCGCGGGTAGATCAGCCCCAGCATTTT.

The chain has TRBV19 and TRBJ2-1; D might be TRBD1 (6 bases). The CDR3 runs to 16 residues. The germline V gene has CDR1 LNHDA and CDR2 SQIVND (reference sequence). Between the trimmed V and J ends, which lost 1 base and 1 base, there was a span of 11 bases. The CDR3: CASSIAGVGSYNEQFF. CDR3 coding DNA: TGTGCCAGTAGTATAGCAGGGGTTGGGTCCTACAATGAGCAGTTCTTC.

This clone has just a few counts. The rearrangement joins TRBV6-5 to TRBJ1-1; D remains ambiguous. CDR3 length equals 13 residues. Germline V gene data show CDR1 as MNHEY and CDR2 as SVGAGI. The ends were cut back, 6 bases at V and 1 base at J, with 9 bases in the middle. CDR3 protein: CASRIVGNTEAFF. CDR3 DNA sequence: TGTGCCAGCAGAATAGTAGGGAACACTGAAGCTTTCTTT.

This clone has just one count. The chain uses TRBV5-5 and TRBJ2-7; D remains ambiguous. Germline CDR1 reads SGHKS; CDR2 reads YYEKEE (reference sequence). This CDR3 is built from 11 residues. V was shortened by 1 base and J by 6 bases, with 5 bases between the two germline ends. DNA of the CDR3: TGTGCCAGCAGCTTGTTAGGCGAGCAGTACTTC. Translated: CASSLLGEQYF. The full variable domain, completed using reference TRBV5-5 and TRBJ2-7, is DAGVTQSPTHLIKTRGQQVTLRCSPISGHKSVSWYQQVLGQGPQFIFQYYEKEERGRGNFPDRFSARQFPNYSSELNVNALLLGDSALYLCASSLLGEQYFGPGTRLTVT.

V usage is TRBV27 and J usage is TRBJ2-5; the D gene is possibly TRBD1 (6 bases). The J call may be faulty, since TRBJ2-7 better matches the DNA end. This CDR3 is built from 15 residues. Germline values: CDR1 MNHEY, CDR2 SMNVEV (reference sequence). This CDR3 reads CASSLSPGATYEQYF. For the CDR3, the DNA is TGTGCCAGCAGTTTATCACCAGGGGCCACCTACGAGCAGTACTTC.

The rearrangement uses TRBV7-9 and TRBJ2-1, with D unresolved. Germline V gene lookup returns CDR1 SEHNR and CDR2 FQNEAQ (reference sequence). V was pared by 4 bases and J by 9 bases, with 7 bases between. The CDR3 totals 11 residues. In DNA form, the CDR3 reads TGTGCCAGCAGCTCCTCTGCTGAGCAGTTCTTC. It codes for CASSSSAEQFF.

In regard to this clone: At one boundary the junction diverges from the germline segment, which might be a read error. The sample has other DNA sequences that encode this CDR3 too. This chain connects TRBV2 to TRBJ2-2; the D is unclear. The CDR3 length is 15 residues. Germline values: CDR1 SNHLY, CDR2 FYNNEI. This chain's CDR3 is CASSEEQVNTGELFF. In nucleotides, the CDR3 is TGTGCCAGCAGCGAAGAACAAGTGAACACCGGGGAGCTGTTTTTT.

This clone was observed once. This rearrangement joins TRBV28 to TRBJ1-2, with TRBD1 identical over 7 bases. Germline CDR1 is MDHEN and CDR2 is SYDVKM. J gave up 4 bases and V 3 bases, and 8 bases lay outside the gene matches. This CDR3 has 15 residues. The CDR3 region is CASSFKGQVPYGYTF. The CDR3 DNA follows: TGTGCCAGCAGTTTCAAAGGACAGGTCCCCTATGGCTACACCTTC.

CDR3 sequence (DNA): TGTGCCAGCAGCGCAAGCGGGGCCACCACAGATACGCAGTATTTT. Translated, it gives CASSASGATTDTQYF. The chain uses TRBV9 and TRBJ2-3; 7 nucleotides align to TRBD2. Unmatched junction bases numbered 6, after V lost 3 bases and J lost 2 bases. In germline, CDR1 is SGDLS, CDR2 YYNGEE. The CDR3 is made up of 15 amino acids.

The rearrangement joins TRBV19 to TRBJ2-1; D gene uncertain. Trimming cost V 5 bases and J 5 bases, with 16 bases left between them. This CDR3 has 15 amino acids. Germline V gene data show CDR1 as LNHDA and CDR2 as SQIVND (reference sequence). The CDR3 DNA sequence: TGTGCCAGTAGTTATCTGGGGATCGCGGACAATGAGCAGTTCTTC. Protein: CASSYLGIADNEQFF.

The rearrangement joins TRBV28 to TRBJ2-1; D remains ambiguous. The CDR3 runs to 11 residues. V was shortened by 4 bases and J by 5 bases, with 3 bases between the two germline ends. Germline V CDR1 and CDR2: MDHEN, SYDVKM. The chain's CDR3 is CASSSNNEQFF. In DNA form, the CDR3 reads TGTGCCAGCAGTTCCAACAATGAGCAGTTCTTC. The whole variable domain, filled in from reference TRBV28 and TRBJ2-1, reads DVKVTQSSRYLVKRTGEKVFLECVQDMDHENMFWYRQDPGLGLRLIYFSYDVKMKEKGDIPEGYSVSREKKERFSLILESASTNQTSMYLCASSSNNEQFFGPGTRLTVL.

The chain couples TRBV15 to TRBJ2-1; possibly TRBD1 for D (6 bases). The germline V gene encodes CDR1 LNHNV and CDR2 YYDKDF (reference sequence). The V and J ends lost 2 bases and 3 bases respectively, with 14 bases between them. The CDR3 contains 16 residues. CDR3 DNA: TGTGCCACCAGCAGACTTCCAGGGGTCCTCTACAATGAGCAGTTCTTC. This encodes CATSRLPGVLYNEQFF.

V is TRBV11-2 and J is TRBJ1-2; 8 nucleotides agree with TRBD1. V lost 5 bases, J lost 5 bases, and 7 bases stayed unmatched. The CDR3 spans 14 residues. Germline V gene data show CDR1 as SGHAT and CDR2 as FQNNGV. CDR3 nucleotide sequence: TGTGCCAGCAGCCCAGGGGGCGCATATTATGGCTACACCTTC. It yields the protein CASSPGGAYYGYTF.

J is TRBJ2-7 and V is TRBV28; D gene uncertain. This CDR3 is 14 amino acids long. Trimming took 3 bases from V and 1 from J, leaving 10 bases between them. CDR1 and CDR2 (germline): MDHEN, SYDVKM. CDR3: CASSLPNLSYEQYF. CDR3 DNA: TGTGCCAGCAGTTTGCCTAACTTGTCCTACGAGCAGTACTTC.

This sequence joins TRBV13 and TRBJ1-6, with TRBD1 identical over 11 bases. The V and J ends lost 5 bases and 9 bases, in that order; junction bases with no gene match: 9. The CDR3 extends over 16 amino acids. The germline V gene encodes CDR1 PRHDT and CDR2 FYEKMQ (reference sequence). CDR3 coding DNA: TGTGCCAGCAGCGGCGGACAGGGGGCTTTCAGTTCACCCCTCCACTTT. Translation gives CASSGGQGAFSSPLHF.

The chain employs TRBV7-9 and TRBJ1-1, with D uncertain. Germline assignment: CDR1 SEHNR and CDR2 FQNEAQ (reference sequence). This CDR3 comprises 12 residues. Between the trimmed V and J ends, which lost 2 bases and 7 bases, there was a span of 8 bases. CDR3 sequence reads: CASSLSPGEAFF. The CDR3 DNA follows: TGTGCCAGCAGCTTAAGTCCAGGTGAAGCTTTCTTT.

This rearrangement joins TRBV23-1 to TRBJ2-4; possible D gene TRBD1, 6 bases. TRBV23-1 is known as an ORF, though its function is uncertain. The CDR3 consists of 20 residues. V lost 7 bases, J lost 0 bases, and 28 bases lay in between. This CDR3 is CASITNTRQAIKLAKNIQYF. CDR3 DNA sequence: TGCGCCAGCATCACCAATACCCGACAGGCTATAAAGCTAGCCAAAAACATTCAGTACTTC.

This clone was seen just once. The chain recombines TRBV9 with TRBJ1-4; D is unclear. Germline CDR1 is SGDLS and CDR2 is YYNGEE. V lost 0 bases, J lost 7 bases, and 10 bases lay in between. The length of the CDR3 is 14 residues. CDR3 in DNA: TGTGCCAGCAGCGTAGCTGATTTAAGTGAAAAACTGTTTTTT. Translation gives CASSVADLSEKLFF. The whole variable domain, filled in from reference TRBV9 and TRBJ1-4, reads DSGVTQTPKHLITATGQRVTLRCSPRSGDLSVYWYQQSLDQGLQFLIQYYNGEERAKGNILERFSAQQFPDLHSELNLSSLELGDSALYFCASSVADLSEKLFFGSGTQLSVL.

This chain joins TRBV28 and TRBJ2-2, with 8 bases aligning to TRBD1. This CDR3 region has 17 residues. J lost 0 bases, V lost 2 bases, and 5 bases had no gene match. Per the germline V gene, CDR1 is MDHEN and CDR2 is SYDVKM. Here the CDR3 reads CASSLEVDRANTGELFF. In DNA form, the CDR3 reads TGTGCCAGCAGTTTAGAGGTGGACAGGGCGAACACCGGGGAGCTGTTTTTT. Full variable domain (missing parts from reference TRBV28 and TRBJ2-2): DVKVTQSSRYLVKRTGEKVFLECVQDMDHENMFWYRQDPGLGLRLIYFSYDVKMKEKGDIPEGYSVSREKKERFSLILESASTNQTSMYLCASSLEVDRANTGELFFGEGSRLTVL.

CDR3 coding DNA: TGTGCCAGCAGCCGCCCGGAGCAGCATGGACAGGGTGCCTACGAGCAGTACTTC. Its translation: CASSRPEQHGQGAYEQYF. This chain uses TRBV7-3 with TRBJ2-7; TRBD1 aligns across 8 bases. The CDR3 loop spans 18 amino acids. V trimming: 5 bases; J trimming: 2 bases; junction bases outside the gene matches: 17. Germline assignment: CDR1 SGHTA and CDR2 FQGTGA.

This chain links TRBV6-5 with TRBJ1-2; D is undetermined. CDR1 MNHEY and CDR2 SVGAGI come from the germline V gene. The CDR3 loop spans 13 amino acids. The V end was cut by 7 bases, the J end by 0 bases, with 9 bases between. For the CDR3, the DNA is TGTGCCAGCACCCATGGGGCTAACTATGGCTACACCTTC. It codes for CASTHGANYGYTF.

The CDR3 sequence is CASSRDPNYGYTF. The CDR3 DNA sequence: TGTGCCAGCAGCCGGGACCCTAACTATGGCTACACCTTC. V is TRBV5-5 and J is TRBJ1-2; the D gene is possibly TRBD1 (5 bases). Germline V gene sequence: CDR1 SGHKS, CDR2 YYEKEE (reference sequence). This CDR3 has 13 residues. Trimming cost V 4 bases and J 0 bases, with 7 bases left between them.

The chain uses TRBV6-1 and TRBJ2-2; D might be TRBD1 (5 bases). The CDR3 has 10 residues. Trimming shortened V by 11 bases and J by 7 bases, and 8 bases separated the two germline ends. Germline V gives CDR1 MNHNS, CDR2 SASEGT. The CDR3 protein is CALGVGELFF. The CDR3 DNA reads TGTGCCCTAGGGGTCGGGGAGCTGTTTTTT.

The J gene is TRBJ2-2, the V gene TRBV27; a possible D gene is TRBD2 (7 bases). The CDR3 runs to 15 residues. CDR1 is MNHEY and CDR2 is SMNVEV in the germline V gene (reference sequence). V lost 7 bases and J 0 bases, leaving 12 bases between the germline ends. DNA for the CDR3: TGTGCCAGCATGGGGGGGGCCGCGAACACCGGGGAGCTGTTTTTT. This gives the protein CASMGGAANTGELFF.

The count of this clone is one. Written as DNA, the CDR3 is TGCAGCGTTGGGGCAGGAGGGAAGGGGCTGGCAACTGAAGCTTTCTTT. Protein product: CSVGAGGKGLATEAFF. The rearrangement uses TRBV29-1 and TRBJ1-1; perhaps TRBD1 as D (5 bases). The length of the CDR3 is 16 residues. Trimming stripped 4 bases from V and 5 bases from J, with 23 bases between. Germline V gene data show CDR1 as SQVTM and CDR2 as ANQGSEA.

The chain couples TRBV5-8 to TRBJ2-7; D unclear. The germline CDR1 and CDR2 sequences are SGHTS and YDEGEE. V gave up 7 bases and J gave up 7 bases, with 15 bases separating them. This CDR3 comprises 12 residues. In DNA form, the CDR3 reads TGTGCCAGCTTTTACTCCTTAAGGGAGCAGTACTTC. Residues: CASFYSLREQYF.